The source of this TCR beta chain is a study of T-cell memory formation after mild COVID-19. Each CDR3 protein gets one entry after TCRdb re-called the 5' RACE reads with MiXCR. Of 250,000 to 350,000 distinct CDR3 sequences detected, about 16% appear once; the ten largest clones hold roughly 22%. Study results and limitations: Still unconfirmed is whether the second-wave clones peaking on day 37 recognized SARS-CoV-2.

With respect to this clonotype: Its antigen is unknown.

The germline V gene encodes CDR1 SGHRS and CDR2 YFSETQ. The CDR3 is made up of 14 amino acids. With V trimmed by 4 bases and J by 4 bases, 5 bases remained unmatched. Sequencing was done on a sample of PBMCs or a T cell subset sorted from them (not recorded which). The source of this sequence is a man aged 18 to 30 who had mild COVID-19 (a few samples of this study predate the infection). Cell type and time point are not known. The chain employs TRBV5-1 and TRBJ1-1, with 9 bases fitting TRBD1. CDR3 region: CASSRTGVGTEAFF. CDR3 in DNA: TGCGCCAGCAGCAGGACAGGGGTGGGCACTGAAGCTTTCTTT.